The 12 T cell receptor beta chains in this list originate from one sample, sequenced in a study of Ad26.COV2.S vaccination and SARS-CoV-2 variants. Indicated treatment: roughly 18 received Ad26.COV2.S at low or high dose, single or two shots; about 5 received placebo; per-sample allocation not given. The investigators took samples on day 63 after the first vaccine or placebo injection. Profiled with immunoSEQ multiplex PCR; TCRdb holds only in-frame clones, not every one. The sample has some 520,000 clones, roughly nine tenths seen once. The source was peripheral blood, collected in a trial of Ad26.COV2.S vaccine versus placebo. The receptors stem from a person aged 18-65 years who received the Ad26.COV2.S COVID-19 vaccine or a placebo.

As DNA, the CDR3 is TGCGCCAGCAGCACAACGACAGCCATGAACACTGAAGCTTTCTTT. This codes for CASSTTTAMNTEAFF. This chain links TRBV5-1 with TRBJ1-1, with D tentatively TRBD1 (5 bases). V was pared by 4 bases and J by 0 bases, with 13 bases between. This CDR3 is 15 amino acids long. The V gene's germline CDR1 is SGHRS and CDR2 YFSETQ. Filled out from reference TRBV5-1 and TRBJ1-1, the complete variable domain reads KAGVTQTPRYLIKTRGQQVTLSCSPISGHRSVSWYQQTPGQGLQFLFEYFSETQRNKGNFPGRFSGRQFSNSRSEMNVSTLELGDSALYLCASSTTTAMNTEAFFGQGTRLTVV.

This chain connects TRBV5-1 to TRBJ2-1, with D unresolved. The CDR3 contains 18 residues. V lost 3 bases and J lost 0, with 19 bases in between. Per the germline V gene, CDR1 is SGHRS and CDR2 is YFSETQ. In DNA form, the CDR3 reads TGCGCCAGCAGCTCTTCAAACCAAGGGTTGAGCTCCTACAATGAGCAGTTCTTC. Amino acids: CASSSSNQGLSSYNEQFF. Supplemented by reference TRBV5-1 and TRBJ2-1, the full variable domain reads KAGVTQTPRYLIKTRGQQVTLSCSPISGHRSVSWYQQTPGQGLQFLFEYFSETQRNKGNFPGRFSGRQFSNSRSEMNVSTLELGDSALYLCASSSSNQGLSSYNEQFFGPGTRLTVL.

This chain links TRBV6-5 with TRBJ1-4; 12 nucleotides agree with TRBD1. This CDR3 has 15 residues. Trimming at V came to 2 bases and at J to 9 bases, leaving 4 bases not matched to a gene. Per the germline V gene, CDR1 is MNHEY and CDR2 is SVGAGI. The CDR3 region has the DNA TGTGCCAGCAGTTACCCGGGACAGGGGGCGAAAAAACTGTTTTTT. It specifies CASSYPGQGAKKLFF.

With respect to this clone: The sample has other DNA sequences that encode this CDR3 too. This rearrangement joins TRBV12-3 or TRBV12-4 to TRBJ1-1, with D unclear. Deletions cut 3 bases from V and 1 base from J, with 6 bases between. CDR3 length: 13 amino acids. The CDR3 sequence: CASSLSGNTEAFF. The CDR3 DNA follows: TGTGCCAGCAGTTTGTCGGGGAACACTGAAGCTTTCTTT.

The V call is TRBV19, the J call TRBJ1-3; tentatively, D is TRBD1 (6 bases). Germline CDR1 and CDR2: LNHDA and SQIVND (reference sequence). Trimming took off 7 bases at V and 0 bases at J, with 10 bases between the two ends. This CDR3 spans 14 amino acids. The DNA of the CDR3 is TGTGCCAGTATCGACAGGAGCTCTGGAAACACCATATATTTT. Translating it yields CASIDRSSGNTIYF.

V is TRBV19 and J is TRBJ1-4; 8 nucleotides match TRBD1. V shed 2 bases, J shed 10 bases, and the junction held 6 bases outside the gene matches. CDR1 and CDR2 (germline): LNHDA, SQIVND (reference sequence). This CDR3 region has 14 residues. CDR3 nucleotides: TGTGCCAGTAGTATACCCGGACAGGGCGGAAAACTGTTTTTT. This sequence encodes CASSIPGQGGKLFF. Together with reference TRBV19 and TRBJ1-4, the CDR3 gives the full variable domain: DGGITQSPKYLFRKEGQNVTLSCEQNLNHDAMYWYRQDPGQGLRLIYYSQIVNDFQKGDIAEGYSVSREKKESFPLTVTSAQKNPTAFYLCASSIPGQGGKLFFGSGTQLSVL.

This clone was seen more than once but under ten times. V gene TRBV10-3 combines with J gene TRBJ1-2; D is unclear. V lost 0 bases and J lost 4, with 6 bases in between. The CDR3 is made up of 13 amino acids. Germline V gene sequence: CDR1 ENHRY, CDR2 SYGVKD. CDR3 DNA: TGTGCCATCAGTGAGTCGACATTCTATGGCTACACCTTC. Amino acid sequence: CAISESTFYGYTF.

The J gene is TRBJ2-2, the V gene TRBV6-5; the D is unclear. Germline CDR1 MNHEY, CDR2 SVGAGI. V lost 2 bases and J lost 6, with 7 bases in between. CDR3 size: 13 residues. The CDR3, as DNA: TGTGCCAGCAGTTACCCGACATCCGGGGAGCTGTTTTTT. It codes for CASSYPTSGELFF.

The chain joins TRBV7-2 to TRBJ2-1, with 8 bases lining up with TRBD2. V shed 3 bases and J 7 bases; nucleotides not matched to a gene: 11. The CDR3 is 16 amino acids. Germline V lookup: CDR1 SGHTA, CDR2 FQGNSA. CDR3 sequence (DNA): TGTGCCAGCAGCTTTGGCCCAGCCGGGGGGGGGAATGAGCAGTTCTTC. Its translation: CASSFGPAGGGNEQFF.

The chain has TRBV11-3 and TRBJ2-3; TRBD2 agrees at 7 bases. J was trimmed by 4 bases and V by 3 bases; bases with no gene match: 4. Germline V gene lookup returns CDR1 SGHNT and CDR2 YENEEA. CDR3 length: 14 amino acids. The CDR3 loop is CASSLGREPDTQYF. Here the CDR3 DNA reads TGTGCCAGCAGCTTGGGGCGGGAGCCAGATACGCAGTATTTT.

This sequence joins TRBV28 and TRBJ2-3; D ambiguous. The CDR3 runs 17 residues. Germline V lookup: CDR1 MDHEN, CDR2 SYDVKM. Trimming took 7 bases from V and 0 from J, leaving 20 bases between them. The CDR3 sequence: CASIPSTSLISTDTQYF. The CDR3 DNA reads as TGTGCCAGCATCCCGAGCACTTCCCTCATTAGCACAGATACGCAGTATTTT.

The J gene is TRBJ2-1, the V gene TRBV2, with a tentative D call TRBD1 (5 bases). The CDR3 is 15 residues long. Germline values: CDR1 SNHLY, CDR2 FYNNEI. Trimming pared 4 bases from V and 0 bases from J, leaving 10 bases between. The CDR3 here is CASSASGHSYNEQFF. DNA for the CDR3: TGTGCCAGCAGTGCCTCAGGACACTCCTACAATGAGCAGTTCTTC.